Listed here are 6 T cell receptor beta chains from one sample, sequenced in a study of control samples from healthy donors and cancer patients. Only in-frame clones appear in the TCRdb table, and some are missing; sequencing was by immunoSEQ multiplex PCR. The sample holds under 60,000 clones; roughly 94% are singletons and the top ten take around 3.7%. Sequenced: blood. The receptors were sampled from a man aged 25 to 45 in good health.

This rearrangement joins TRBV29-1 to TRBJ2-1; no definite D call. CDR1 SQVTM and CDR2 ANQGSEA come from the germline V gene. This CDR3 is 14 amino acids long. The V end was cut by 6 bases, the J end by 0 bases, with 12 bases between. CDR3 amino acids: CSVVTVSSYNEQFF. Written as DNA, the CDR3 is TGCAGCGTGGTAACAGTGAGCTCCTACAATGAGCAGTTCTTC.

DNA for the CDR3: TGTGCCAGCAGCTCTACCAGGGGAACAGATACGCAGTATTTT. Translation: CASSSTRGTDTQYF. The V and J genes are TRBV11-3 and TRBJ2-3; a possible D gene is TRBD1 (6 bases). V was clipped by 4 bases and J by 3 bases, with 11 bases between them. Germline CDR1 SGHNT, CDR2 YENEEA. The CDR3 loop spans 14 amino acids.

The chain links TRBV19 to TRBJ2-2; D gene uncertain. The CDR3 contains 15 residues. Between the trimmed V and J ends, which lost 3 bases and 1 base, there was a span of 9 bases. Germline V gene data show CDR1 as LNHDA and CDR2 as SQIVND (reference sequence). CDR3 protein: CASSIPILNTGELFF. The CDR3 region has the DNA TGTGCCAGTAGTATCCCCATCCTGAACACCGGGGAGCTGTTTTTT.

This clone was observed once. In nucleotides, the CDR3 is TGTGCCAGCCACGACCAGGGAGGTGCCTACACTGAAGCTTTCTTT. Residues: CASHDQGGAYTEAFF. The chain joins TRBV2 to TRBJ1-1; D might be TRBD1 (5 bases). V dropped 8 bases and J dropped 3 bases, with 19 bases sitting between them. The CDR3 is 15 residues long. Germline values: CDR1 SNHLY, CDR2 FYNNEI.

The rearrangement joins TRBV7-8 to TRBJ2-2, with D perhaps matching TRBD2 (6 bases). Trimming took 5 bases from V and 1 from J, leaving 14 bases between them. The CDR3 contains 16 residues. Germline V CDR1 and CDR2: SGHVS, FQNEAQ. The CDR3 sequence: CASSLRGAGNTGELFF. CDR3 nucleotides: TGTGCCAGCAGCCTCCGCGGAGCGGGGAACACCGGGGAGCTGTTTTTT.

The chain couples TRBV19 to TRBJ1-2; 10 nucleotides align to TRBD1. Germline V gene lookup returns CDR1 LNHDA and CDR2 SQIVND (reference sequence). After removal of 11 bases from V and 10 bases from J, the junction contained 19 bases not matched to a gene. The CDR3 is made up of 15 amino acids. The chain's CDR3 is CAGGGQGQTKSLYTF. Here the CDR3 DNA reads TGTGCCGGAGGGGGACAGGGGCAAACCAAATCACTCTACACCTTC.